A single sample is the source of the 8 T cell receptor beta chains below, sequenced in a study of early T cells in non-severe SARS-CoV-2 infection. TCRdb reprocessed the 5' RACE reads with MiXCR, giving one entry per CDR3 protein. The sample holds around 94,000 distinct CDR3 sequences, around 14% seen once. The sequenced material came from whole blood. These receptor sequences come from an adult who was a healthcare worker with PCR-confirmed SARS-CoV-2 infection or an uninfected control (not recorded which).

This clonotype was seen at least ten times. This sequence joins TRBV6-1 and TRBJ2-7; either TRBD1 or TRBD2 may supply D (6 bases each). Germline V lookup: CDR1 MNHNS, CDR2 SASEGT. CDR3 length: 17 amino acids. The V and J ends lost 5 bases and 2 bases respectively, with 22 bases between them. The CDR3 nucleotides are TGTGCCAGCAGTCTGCCGGCGGGGACACATCATACCTACGAGCAGTACTTC. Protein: CASSLPAGTHHTYEQYF.

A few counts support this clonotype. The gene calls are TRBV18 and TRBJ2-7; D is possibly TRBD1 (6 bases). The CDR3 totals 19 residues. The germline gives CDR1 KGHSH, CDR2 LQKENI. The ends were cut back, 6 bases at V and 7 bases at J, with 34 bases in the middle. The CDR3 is CASSTTGTQLRTGRPEQYF. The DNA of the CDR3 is TGTGCCAGCTCGACCACGGGGACACAACTACGGACGGGAAGACCGGAGCAGTACTTC.

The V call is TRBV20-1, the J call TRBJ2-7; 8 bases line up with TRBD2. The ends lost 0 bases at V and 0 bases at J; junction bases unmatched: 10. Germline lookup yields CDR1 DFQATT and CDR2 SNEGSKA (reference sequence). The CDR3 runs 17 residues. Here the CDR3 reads CSARDPVLAEGSYEQYF. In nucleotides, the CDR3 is TGCAGTGCTAGAGATCCGGTACTAGCGGAGGGCTCCTACGAGCAGTACTTC.

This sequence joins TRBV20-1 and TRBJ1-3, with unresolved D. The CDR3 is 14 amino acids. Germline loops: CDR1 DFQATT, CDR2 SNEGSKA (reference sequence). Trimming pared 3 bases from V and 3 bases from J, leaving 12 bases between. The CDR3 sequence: CSASSQYLGNTIYF. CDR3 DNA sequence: TGCAGTGCTAGCAGCCAGTACCTTGGAAACACCATATATTTT.

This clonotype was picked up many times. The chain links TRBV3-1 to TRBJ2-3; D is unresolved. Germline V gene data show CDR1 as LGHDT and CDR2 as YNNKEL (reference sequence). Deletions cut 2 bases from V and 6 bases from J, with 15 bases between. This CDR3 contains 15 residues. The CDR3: CASSQRGPFGDTQYF. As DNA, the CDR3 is TGTGCCAGCAGCCAACGCGGACCCTTCGGGGATACGCAGTATTTT.

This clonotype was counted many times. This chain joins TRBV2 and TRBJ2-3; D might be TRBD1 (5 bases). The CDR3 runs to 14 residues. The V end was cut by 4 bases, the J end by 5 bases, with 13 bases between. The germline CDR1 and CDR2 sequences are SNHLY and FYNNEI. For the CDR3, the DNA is TGTGCCAGCAGTGCTGTCCTGGGGCGAGATACGCAGTATTTT. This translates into CASSAVLGRDTQYF.

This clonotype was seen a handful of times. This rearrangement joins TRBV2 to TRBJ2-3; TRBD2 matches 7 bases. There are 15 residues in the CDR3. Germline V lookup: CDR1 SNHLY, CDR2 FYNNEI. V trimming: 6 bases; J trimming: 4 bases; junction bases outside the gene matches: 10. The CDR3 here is CASREQAGYADTQYF. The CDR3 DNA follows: TGTGCCAGCAGAGAACAAGCGGGATACGCAGATACGCAGTATTTT.

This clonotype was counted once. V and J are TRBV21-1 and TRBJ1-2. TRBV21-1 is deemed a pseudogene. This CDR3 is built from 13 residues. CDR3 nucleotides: TGTGCCAGCATCAGGTCTCGAAACTATGGCTACACCTTC. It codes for CASIRSRNYGYTF.